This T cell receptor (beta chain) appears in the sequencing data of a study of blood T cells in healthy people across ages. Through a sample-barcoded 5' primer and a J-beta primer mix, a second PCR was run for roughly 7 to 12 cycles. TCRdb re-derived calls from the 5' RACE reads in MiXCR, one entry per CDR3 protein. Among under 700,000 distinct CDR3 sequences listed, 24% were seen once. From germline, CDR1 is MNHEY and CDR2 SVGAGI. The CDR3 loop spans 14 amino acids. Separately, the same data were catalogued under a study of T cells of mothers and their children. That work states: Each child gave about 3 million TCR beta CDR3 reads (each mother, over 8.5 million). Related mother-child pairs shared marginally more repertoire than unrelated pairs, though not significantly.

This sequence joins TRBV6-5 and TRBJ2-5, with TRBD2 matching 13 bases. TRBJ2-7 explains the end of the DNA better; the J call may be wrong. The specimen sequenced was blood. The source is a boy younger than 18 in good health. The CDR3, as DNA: TGTGCCACCCGACTAGCGGGAGGATCCTACGAGCAGTACTTC. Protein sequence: CATRLAGGSYEQYF.